Shown below are 25 T cell receptor beta chains from a single sample sequenced in a study of blood T cells in healthy people across ages. Primed by a sample-barcoded 5' primer and a J-beta primer mix, a second PCR proceeded for about 6 to 12 cycles. One entry per CDR3 protein results from TCRdb running MiXCR on the 5' RACE reads. The table has about 1,500,000 distinct CDR3 sequences, roughly 28% seen once; the top ten hold roughly 8.2%. Source material: blood. The receptor set was obtained from a woman in her thirties in good health.

This clonotype was observed at least ten times. CDR3 DNA: TGTGCCAGCAGTTTAGGAGGAGACCTTAGGCACTATGGCTACACCTTC. Its protein is CASSLGGDLRHYGYTF. The V call is TRBV12-3 or TRBV12-4, the J call TRBJ1-2, with D unresolved. The germline V and J ends were trimmed by 1 base and 3 bases, with 15 bases remaining between them. This CDR3 contains 16 residues.

In the case of this clonotype: A much larger clone sits a single nucleotide away, making a read error possible. The rearrangement joins TRBV29-1 to TRBJ2-5; a possible D gene is TRBD2 (5 bases). Germline values: CDR1 SQVTM, CDR2 ANQGSEA. The CDR3 has 12 amino acids. The CDR3 here is CSVEDGLETRYF. CDR3 nucleotides: TGCAGCGTTGAAGATGGACTTGAGACCCGGTACTTC.

Many counts were recorded for this clonotype. V usage is TRBV5-1 and J usage is TRBJ2-4; D is uncertain. Trimming took 4 bases from V and 7 from J, leaving 18 bases between them. This CDR3 is 15 amino acids long. Germline CDR1 SGHRS, CDR2 YFSETQ. The CDR3 protein is CASSLDRAGTNIQYF. The CDR3 nucleotides are TGCGCCAGCAGCCTGGATAGGGCAGGAACCAACATTCAGTACTTC.

This clonotype was counted ten times or more. V gene TRBV7-9 combines with J gene TRBJ2-7, with 7 bases aligning to TRBD1. Germline values: CDR1 SEHNR, CDR2 FQNEAQ (reference sequence). V shed 5 bases, J shed 5 bases, and the junction held 12 bases outside the gene matches. The CDR3 contains 15 residues. The CDR3 coding sequence is TGTGCCAGCAGCGCCAGACAGGGATCGGTCAACGAGCAGTACTTC. Translated: CASSARQGSVNEQYF.

As for this clonotype: A much larger clone differs by one base, so this may be a read error. V usage is TRBV7-2 and J usage is TRBJ2-1; 10 positions match TRBD1. The CDR3 runs 14 residues. Germline lookup yields CDR1 SGHTA and CDR2 FQGNSA. With 6 bases clipped from V and 8 bases from J, the junction kept 7 bases outside the gene matches. The CDR3 nucleotides read TGTGCCAGCAGTCGAGACAGGGGGCAGGATGAGCAGTTCTTC. Encoded protein: CASSRDRGQDEQFF.

This clonotype was counted between two and nine times. This sequence joins TRBV10-3 and TRBJ1-1; 10 bases map to TRBD1. Germline CDR1 reads ENHRY; CDR2 reads SYGVKD. The CDR3 sequence is 16 residues long. The J segment lost 3 bases and the V segment lost 7 bases, leaving 11 bases of the junction unmatched. Here the CDR3 reads CAINGHHGQGDTEAFF. CDR3 DNA sequence: TGTGCCATCAATGGACATCACGGACAGGGGGACACTGAAGCTTTCTTT.

This clonotype was found many times. This chain connects TRBV4-3 to TRBJ2-5; TRBD2 agrees at 9 bases. V shed 1 base and J 4 bases; nucleotides not matched to a gene: 7. The CDR3 covers 16 residues. Looked up from germline, CDR1 is LGHNA and CDR2 is YSLEER. The CDR3 reads CASSQVFGTSRETQYF. Written as DNA, the CDR3 is TGCGCCAGCAGCCAAGTGTTTGGGACTAGCAGAGAGACCCAGTACTTC.

The chain combines TRBV20-1 with TRBJ1-1; no definite D call. The CDR3 is 12 residues long. V was trimmed by 1 base and J by 8 bases, leaving 11 bases between them. Germline lookup yields CDR1 DFQATT and CDR2 SNEGSKA (reference sequence). CDR3 protein: CSARGSKKEAFF. The CDR3 DNA reads TGCAGTGCTAGAGGGAGTAAAAAAGAAGCTTTCTTT.

This clonotype was observed once. This may come from a read error, since a much larger clone is one base off. The J gene is TRBJ2-5, the V gene TRBV24-1; D not resolved. The CDR3 is 15 amino acids. The V and J ends lost 4 bases and 4 bases respectively, with 15 bases between them. Germline CDR1 KGHDR, CDR2 SFDVKD. As DNA, the CDR3 is TGTGCCACCAGTGACCCGACTGGCCCCCCAGAGACCCAGTACTTC. The encoded protein is CATSDPTGPPETQYF.

There are a few counts of this clonotype. The V call is TRBV7-2, the J call TRBJ2-3, with 10 positions matching TRBD2. This CDR3 has 17 residues. Per germline, CDR1 SGHTA and CDR2 FQGNSA. With V trimmed by 4 bases and J by 4 bases, 11 bases remained unmatched. For the CDR3, the DNA is TGTGCCAGCAGCTACGCCGGGACTAGCGTTGTAGCAGATACGCAGTATTTT. Translation: CASSYAGTSVVADTQYF.

In its sample, this clonotype was seen a few times. The chain carries TRBV7-3 and TRBJ2-1, with 14 nucleotides matching TRBD2. This CDR3 contains 16 residues. V lost 6 bases to trimming and J lost 7 bases; unmatched junction nucleotides: 8. The germline V gene encodes CDR1 SGHTA and CDR2 FQGTGA. In DNA form, the CDR3 reads TGTGCCAGCAGTATCCCGGGACTAGCGGGGGTAAATGAGCAGTTCTTC. Residues: CASSIPGLAGVNEQFF. The variable domain in full, completed from reference TRBV7-3 and TRBJ2-1, reads GAGVSQTPSNKVTEKGKYVELRCDPISGHTALYWYRQSLGQGPEFLIYFQGTGAADDSGLPNDRFFAVRPEGSVSTLKIQRTERGDSAVYLCASSIPGLAGVNEQFFGPGTRLTVL.

The chain recombines TRBV7-6 with TRBJ2-7; 10 positions agree with TRBD2. Germline V gene lookup returns CDR1 SGHVS and CDR2 FNYEAQ. CDR3 length: 14 residues. The junction had 3 bases not matched to a gene; V was cut back by 1 base and J by 6 bases. CDR3 DNA sequence: TGTGCCAGCAGCTTAGAGCGGGGGGGCTGCGAGCAGTACTTC. It yields the protein CASSLERGGCEQYF.

The chain combines TRBV9 with TRBJ2-7; D gene uncertain. The CDR3 covers 12 residues. Germline V gene data show CDR1 as SGDLS and CDR2 as YYNGEE. V was shortened by 3 bases and J by 2 bases, with 6 bases between the two germline ends. CDR3 DNA sequence: TGTGCCAGCAGCGATGAGACCTACGAGCAGTACTTC. This translates into CASSDETYEQYF.

The V gene is TRBV4-1, the J gene TRBJ2-1; 10 positions agree with TRBD2. Losses at the gene ends were 1 base for V and 7 bases for J; bases not matched to a gene: 7. The CDR3 totals 16 residues. From germline, CDR1 is MGHRA and CDR2 YSYEKL. CDR3: CASSQVQRGGLNEQFF. CDR3 sequence (DNA): TGCGCCAGCAGCCAAGTTCAGCGGGGGGGCCTAAATGAGCAGTTCTTC.

The V and J genes are TRBV6-2 or TRBV6-3 and TRBJ2-7; D is tentatively TRBD1 or TRBD2 (5 bases each). CDR1 MNHEY and CDR2 SVGEGT come from the germline V gene. The length of the CDR3 is 16 residues. V was cut by 2 bases and J by 2 bases, with 16 bases left in between. Here the CDR3 DNA reads TGTGCCAGCAGTTACGGGGGACGCCTGCAGCCCTACGAGCAGTACTTC. Encoded protein: CASSYGGRLQPYEQYF.

This clonotype was seen only a few times. At one boundary the junction diverges from the germline segment, which might be a read error. The CDR3 sequence: CAGSSPTSYEQYF. The CDR3 DNA sequence: TGTGCCGGCAGCTCCCCGACTAGTTACGAGCAGTACTTC. The rearrangement links TRBV7-2 to TRBJ2-7, with a possible D match to TRBD2 (6 bases). This CDR3 has 13 amino acids. Germline CDR1 SGHTA, CDR2 FQGNSA.

This sequence joins TRBV4-2 and TRBJ2-1, with TRBD2 matching 9 bases. Looked up from germline, CDR1 is LGHNA and CDR2 is YNFKEQ. This CDR3 has 20 residues. V shed 4 bases, J shed 6 bases, and the junction held 22 bases outside the gene matches. The CDR3: CASSPTGFRTGAGGSNEQFF. The CDR3 region has the DNA TGTGCCAGCAGCCCCACGGGGTTTAGGACCGGAGCGGGGGGATCCAATGAGCAGTTCTTC.

As to this clonotype: Relative to the germline gene, one junction end is altered; a read error may explain this. The gene calls are TRBV12-3 or TRBV12-4 and TRBJ2-3, with D tentatively TRBD2 (5 bases). CDR3 size: 16 residues. The CDR3 nucleotides read TGTGCCAGCAGTTTAGGAGGGATCGAGTACACAGATGCGCAGTATTTT. Protein: CASSLGGIEYTDAQYF.

This clonotype occurred many times. The rearrangement links TRBV7-9 to TRBJ2-7, with D tentatively TRBD2 (5 bases). Per the germline V gene, CDR1 is SEHNR and CDR2 is FQNEAQ (reference sequence). The V and J ends lost 1 base and 3 bases respectively, with 10 bases between them. The CDR3 consists of 14 residues. CDR3 nucleotides: TGTGCCAGCAGCTTAGTTGGAGGCCTCTACGAGCAGTACTTC. Amino acid sequence: CASSLVGGLYEQYF.

The rearrangement links TRBV20-1 to TRBJ2-1; no definite D call. The CDR3 extends over 14 amino acids. The germline CDR1 and CDR2 sequences are DFQATT and SNEGSKA (reference sequence). Trimming pared 3 bases from V and 4 bases from J, leaving 13 bases between. The CDR3 DNA is TGCAGTGCTAGCGGGTTTGACATGTACAATGAGCAGTTCTTC. Translated, it gives CSASGFDMYNEQFF.

In this sample, this clonotype turned up many times. This chain uses TRBV6-1 with TRBJ2-7, with 10 nucleotides matching TRBD2. CDR3 length equals 15 residues. Germline V gives CDR1 MNHNS, CDR2 SASEGT. V was pared by 4 bases and J by 3 bases, with 6 bases of the junction left unmatched. CDR3 sequence reads: CASSAGIAGGYEQYF. The DNA for the CDR3 is TGTGCCAGCAGTGCTGGAATAGCGGGAGGCTACGAGCAGTACTTC.

This clonotype was observed a handful of times. V and J are TRBV20-1 and TRBJ2-3, with D perhaps matching TRBD1 (5 bases). CDR1 is DFQATT and CDR2 is SNEGSKA in the germline V gene (reference sequence). The V end lost 3 bases, the J end lost 2 bases, and 18 bases lay between the germline ends. This CDR3 is built from 16 residues. The CDR3 DNA is TGCAGTGCTAGTTATGGGGCTACGTCCCTCACAGATACGCAGTATTTT. Residues: CSASYGATSLTDTQYF.

This clonotype appeared a few times. The chain carries TRBV12-5 and TRBJ1-5; TRBD1 is a possible D gene (5 bases). The CDR3 length is 13 residues. Germline V gene sequence: CDR1 LGHNT, CDR2 FRNRAP. V was pared by 6 bases and J by 5 bases, with 11 bases between. CDR3 amino acids: CASGREGDQPQHF. The CDR3 DNA sequence: TGTGCTAGTGGCCGCGAAGGGGATCAGCCCCAGCATTTT.

The gene calls are TRBV20-1 and TRBJ1-1; 7 bases line up with TRBD1. The germline V gene has CDR1 DFQATT and CDR2 SNEGSKA (reference sequence). Trimming removed 0 bases from V and 4 bases from J; junction bases left unmatched: 5. The CDR3 is 14 amino acids. The CDR3 sequence: CSARDKTGSTEAFF. The CDR3 region has the DNA TGCAGTGCTAGAGATAAGACAGGGTCCACTGAAGCTTTCTTT.

The genes are TRBV7-2 and TRBJ1-2, with D unresolved. The CDR3 length is 15 residues. From germline, CDR1 is SGHTA and CDR2 FQGNSA. The V and J ends lost 5 bases and 1 base respectively, with 14 bases between them. This CDR3 is CASSTPVGLNYGYTF. The CDR3 region has the DNA TGTGCCAGCAGCACCCCGGTGGGCCTTAACTATGGCTACACCTTC.